Listed below are T cell receptor beta chains from one sample, sequenced in a study of beta chain features in type 1 diabetes. Method: immunoSEQ multiplex PCR; TCRdb's copy keeps in-frame clones and lacks some. The sample records about 740,000 clones, around 15% being singletons. The material sequenced was naive CD4+ T cells from blood. These receptors were collected from a man aged 18-30 years with type 1 diabetes. CDR3s include the opening cysteine and the closing phenylalanine or tryptophan.

TRBV30,TRBJ2-3,CAGRSPPTDTQYF
TRBV27,TRBJ1-1,CASSLTRAVEAFF
TRBV5-4,TRBJ2-3,CASSLRVVGSASTDTQYF
TRBV19,TRBJ1-2,CAAQGAGWGYGYTF
TRBV4-1,TRBJ1-1,CASRRGDTEAFF
TRBV7-9,TRBJ1-1,CASSLGQANTEAFF
TRBV9,TRBJ2-2,CASSPRLGSGNTGELFF
TRBV15,TRBJ1-2,CATSLPVLNRYTF
TRBV7-2,-,CASSFPGTVYEQYF
TRBV29-1,TRBJ1-1,CSVEGQGIAEAFF
TRBV29-1,TRBJ1-3,CSVAQGFSGNTIYF
TRBV7-9,TRBJ2-3,CASSTGQDTQYF
TRBV9,TRBJ2-2,CASSSRLAGLGTGELFF
TRBV5-1,TRBJ1-1,CASRIPEGLVTEAFF
TRBV7-9,TRBJ2-2,CASSFPPGQARTGELFF
TRBV6-5,TRBJ1-1,CASSPRVTEAFF
TRBV6-5,TRBJ2-7,CASRPFTGQNHEQYF
TRBV6-1,TRBJ2-1,CASSEGRQGADEQFF
TRBV28,TRBJ2-7,CASSRTGGDEQYF
TRBV6-1,TRBJ1-2,CASSPPSTGNGYTF
TRBV5-1,TRBJ2-2,CASSVLTGDTGELFF
TRBV10-3,TRBJ2-1,CAITSLGGDEQFF